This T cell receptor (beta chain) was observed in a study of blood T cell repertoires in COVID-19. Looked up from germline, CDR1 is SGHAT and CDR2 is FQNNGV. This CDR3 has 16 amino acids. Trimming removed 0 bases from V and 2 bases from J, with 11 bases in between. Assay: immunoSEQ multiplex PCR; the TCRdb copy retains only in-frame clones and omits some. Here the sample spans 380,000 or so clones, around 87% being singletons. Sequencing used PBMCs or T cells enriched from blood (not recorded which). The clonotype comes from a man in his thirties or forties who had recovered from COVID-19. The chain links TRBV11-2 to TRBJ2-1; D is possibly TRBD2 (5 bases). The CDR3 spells CASSLEGGGTYNEQFF. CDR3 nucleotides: TGTGCCAGCAGCTTAGAGGGTGGAGGTACCTACAATGAGCAGTTCTTC.